These T cell receptor beta chains were read from a single sample in a study of shared clonotypes between healthy human individuals. Libraries were prepared by immunoSEQ multiplex PCR; TCRdb keeps only in-frame clonotypes and omits some of them. The data hold about 2.2 million clones, with 93% observed a single time. The sample was naive CD8+ T cells from PBMCs. These TCRs come from a man in his late teens or twenties in good health. Some clones in this sample may be carry-over from other donors' samples. The conserved cysteine and the conserved F or W are not part of the CDR3 here.

v_call cdr3_aa
TRBV9 ASSAPSYEQY
TRBV6-6 ASSQLKGQGKTQY
TRBV5-1 ASSLGQGAKDEQY
TRBV19 ASRLYINQPQH
TRBV27 ASSPDYPPGNEQF
TRBV7-3 ASSLAGGRPETQY
TRBV7-9 ASSFPRGRETQY
TRBV19 ASSIGSGSDTQY
TRBV27 ASSQTGQGQPQH
TRBV4-1 ASSQVYGVARTYEQY
TRBV27 ASSLLVRGRDTEAF
TRBV18 ASSPTKGHISYEQY
TRBV10-1 ASSERQGYGYT
TRBV11-2 ASSSSGGGYEQY
TRBV11-2 ASSLGVVLSDTQY
TRBV7-9 ASSPPGEPQH
TRBV29-1 SAGTGQRYEQY
TRBV9 ASSGRFGGSTEAF
TRBV28 ASSLLLARVDEKLF
TRBV4-1 ASSQGPQGSYGYT